One T cell receptor (beta chain) is described in this entry. The antigen remains undetermined. The data derive from a study of shared clonotypes between healthy human individuals. Overall study context: With ages of 18 to 49, the donors were two women and a few men.

The deep-level immunoSEQ assay was used. The data were produced by immunoSEQ multiplex PCR, yet TCRdb's version contains in-frame clones alone and is incomplete. The sample holds millions of clones; around nine tenths are singletons and the top ten take about 0.13%. Germline V gene lookup returns CDR1 LGHNA and CDR2 YNFKEQ. Trimming cost V 9 bases and J 1 base, with 15 bases left between them. This CDR3 comprises 15 residues. Donors were healthy HIV-negative adults without recently reported acute infections or vaccinations. Study-wide findings and caveats: An expected dependence of interdonor clonotype sharing on sequencing depth was noted.

The sequence came from a man younger than 30 in good health. V and J are TRBV4-2 and TRBJ2-2; possible D gene TRBD2, 6 bases. Material: naive CD4+ T cells sorted from blood. Subset meaning: CD45RA+ positively selected. The CDR3 protein is CASKNGGLNTGELFF. The CDR3 DNA follows: TGTGCCAGTAAGAACGGGGGACTGAACACCGGGGAGCTGTTTTTT.